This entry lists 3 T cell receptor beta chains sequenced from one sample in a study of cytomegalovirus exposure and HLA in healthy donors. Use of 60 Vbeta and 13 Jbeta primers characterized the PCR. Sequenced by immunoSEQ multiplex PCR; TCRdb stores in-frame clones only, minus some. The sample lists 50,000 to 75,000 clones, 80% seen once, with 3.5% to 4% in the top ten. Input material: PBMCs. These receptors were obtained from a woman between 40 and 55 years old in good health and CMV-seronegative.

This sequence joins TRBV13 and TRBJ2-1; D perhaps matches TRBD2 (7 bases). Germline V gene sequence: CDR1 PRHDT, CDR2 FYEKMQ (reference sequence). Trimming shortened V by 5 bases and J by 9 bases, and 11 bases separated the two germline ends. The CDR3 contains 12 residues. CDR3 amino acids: CASSQGGAEQFF. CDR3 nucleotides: TGTGCCAGCAGCCAAGGGGGGGCTGAGCAGTTCTTC.

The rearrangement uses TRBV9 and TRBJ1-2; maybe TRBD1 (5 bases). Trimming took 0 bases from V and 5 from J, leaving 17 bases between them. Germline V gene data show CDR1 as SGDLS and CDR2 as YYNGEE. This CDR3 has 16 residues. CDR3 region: CASSVDLTSGGYGYTF. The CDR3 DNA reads TGTGCCAGCAGCGTAGATTTGACAAGCGGGGGATATGGCTACACCTTC.

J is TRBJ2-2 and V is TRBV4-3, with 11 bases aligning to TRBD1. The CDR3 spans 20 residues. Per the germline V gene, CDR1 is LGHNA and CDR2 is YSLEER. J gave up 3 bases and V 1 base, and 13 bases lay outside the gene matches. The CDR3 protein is CASSQGQYFRTGGYTGELFF. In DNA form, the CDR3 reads TGCGCCAGCAGCCAAGGGCAGTACTTTCGGACAGGGGGCTACACCGGGGAGCTGTTTTTT.